The next 28 T cell receptor beta chains were all read from a single sample in a study of response to subunit inactivated influenza vaccine. One entry per CDR3 protein results from TCRdb running MiXCR on the RT-PCR reads. This sample has 500,000 to 600,000 distinct CDR3 sequences, with about 15% found just once. Material: CD4+ T cells sorted from PBMCs, obtained roughly 24 months after vaccination. The receptor set was obtained from a man in his fifties or sixties who received an inactivated influenza vaccine.

The genes are TRBV7-2 and TRBJ1-1; D is undetermined. The germline gives CDR1 SGHTA, CDR2 FQGNSA. CDR3 length equals 14 residues. Trimming removed 7 bases at V and 5 bases at J, with 17 bases between. Here the CDR3 DNA reads TGTGCCAGCACCCCAAAGTGGACGCAGACTGAAGCTTTCTTT. This gives the protein CASTPKWTQTEAFF.

This clonotype was seen repeatedly, ten times or more. The chain is built from TRBV9 and TRBJ2-2, with 8 positions matching TRBD1. Unmatched junction bases numbered 10, after V lost 2 bases and J lost 1 base. The germline gives CDR1 SGDLS, CDR2 YYNGEE. CDR3 length equals 18 residues. DNA for the CDR3: TGTGCCAGCAGCGTCGACCCCCAGGGGGCCCTGAACACCGGGGAGCTGTTTTTT. Its protein is CASSVDPQGALNTGELFF.

This clonotype has a handful of counts. V and J are TRBV15 and TRBJ2-1, with D perhaps TRBD1 (5 bases). CDR3 length: 15 amino acids. With 0 bases removed from V and 8 bases from J, the gap between germline ends came to 14 bases. Germline V gene data show CDR1 as LNHNV and CDR2 as YYDKDF (reference sequence). CDR3 nucleotides: TGTGCCACCAGCAGAGACAGGGCCTTTGTTGATGAGCAGTTCTTC. Translating it yields CATSRDRAFVDEQFF.

This clonotype showed up just a few times. The rearrangement uses TRBV6-2 or TRBV6-3 and TRBJ2-1; D uncertain. V lost 11 bases and J lost 4, with 12 bases in between. This CDR3 comprises 12 residues. Germline CDR1 and CDR2: MNHEY and SVGEGT. CDR3 sequence reads: CAAYSGYNEQFF. In nucleotides, the CDR3 is TGTGCCGCTTACTCAGGATACAATGAGCAGTTCTTC.

In its sample, this clonotype was seen a few times. This chain links TRBV3-1 with TRBJ2-6; 7 nucleotides agree with TRBD1. The CDR3 contains 16 residues. The germline gives CDR1 LGHDT, CDR2 YNNKEL (reference sequence). V lost 0 bases, J lost 2 bases, and 1 base stayed unmatched. The CDR3 is CASSQEQGAGANVLTF. CDR3 nucleotide sequence: TGTGCCAGCAGCCAAGAGCAGGGGGCTGGGGCCAACGTCCTGACTTTC.

At least ten counts were recorded for this clonotype. The chain is built from TRBV29-1 and TRBJ1-1, with TRBD1 matching 8 bases. CDR1 SQVTM and CDR2 ANQGSEA come from the germline V gene. The junction had 8 bases not matched to a gene; V was cut back by 7 bases and J by 1 base. The CDR3 length is 14 residues. The CDR3: CSAPGQGGNTEAFF. The CDR3 DNA is TGCAGCGCCCCCGGACAGGGTGGGAACACTGAAGCTTTCTTT.

This clonotype was counted only a few times. The J gene is TRBJ2-7, the V gene TRBV12-3 or TRBV12-4; the D gene is possibly TRBD1 (6 bases). CDR3 length equals 12 residues. V was clipped by 6 bases and J by 6 bases, with 12 bases between them. The CDR3 nucleotides read TGTGCCAGCAGCCGCACAGGGACCGAGCAGTACTTC. Translated, it gives CASSRTGTEQYF.

Only one count was recorded for this clonotype. V and J are TRBV20-1 and TRBJ1-1; unclear D gene. Trimming cost V 0 bases and J 1 base, with 12 bases left between them. CDR3 length: 15 residues. CDR1 is DFQATT and CDR2 is SNEGSKA in the germline V gene (reference sequence). The CDR3 coding sequence is TGCAGTGCTAGAGATCTTTATGGGAGGAACACTGAAGCTTTCTTT. Translation: CSARDLYGRNTEAFF.

This chain links TRBV5-1 with TRBJ2-2; 7 nucleotides line up with TRBD1. Germline V gene sequence: CDR1 SGHRS, CDR2 YFSETQ. There are 15 residues in the CDR3. The ends lost 2 bases at V and 4 bases at J; junction bases unmatched: 5. CDR3 nucleotides: TGCGCCAGCAGCTTCAACAGGGGCAGCACCGGGGAGCTGTTTTTT. Protein product: CASSFNRGSTGELFF.

CDR3 bases: TGTGCCATCAGCCCGGTTGCGGCGGGAGAAGATACGCAGTATTTT. It translates to CAISPVAAGEDTQYF. The V call is TRBV10-3, the J call TRBJ2-3; 7 nucleotides align to TRBD2. From germline, CDR1 is ENHRY and CDR2 SYGVKD. This CDR3 region has 15 residues. V trimming: 6 bases; J trimming: 5 bases; junction bases outside the gene matches: 11.

This clonotype was seen at least ten times. The J gene is TRBJ1-1, the V gene TRBV2; weak D call: TRBD1 (5 bases). Germline lookup yields CDR1 SNHLY and CDR2 FYNNEI. This CDR3 comprises 9 residues. CDR3 sequence: CATGAEAFF. DNA for the CDR3: TGTGCAACAGGCGCGGAAGCTTTCTTT.

This clonotype was picked up a small number of times. The chain employs TRBV20-1 and TRBJ1-2, with a weak D call TRBD1 (5 bases). V lost 1 base, J lost 5 bases, and 17 bases lay in between. The CDR3 runs 15 residues. CDR1 and CDR2 from the germline V gene are DFQATT and SNEGSKA (reference sequence). In DNA form, the CDR3 reads TGCAGTGCTAGAGCCGCGGGGCCGGGACCTTATGGCTACACCTTC. Translation gives CSARAAGPGPYGYTF.

This clonotype was recorded many times. This chain joins TRBV20-1 and TRBJ2-5; D not resolved. In germline, CDR1 is DFQATT, CDR2 SNEGSKA (reference sequence). This CDR3 has 10 amino acids. Trimming removed 3 bases at V and 5 bases at J, with 4 bases between. The CDR3, as DNA: TGCAGTGCTAGCGGTGAGACCCAGTACTTC. Protein: CSASGETQYF.

The chain joins TRBV2 to TRBJ2-3; D is unresolved. Germline V gene data show CDR1 as SNHLY and CDR2 as FYNNEI. The CDR3 loop spans 12 amino acids. Trimming cost V 5 bases and J 6 bases, with 9 bases left between them. This chain's CDR3 is CASSSLGDTQYF. As DNA, the CDR3 is TGTGCCAGCAGTTCACTCGGGGATACGCAGTATTTT.

This clonotype turned up a few times. The chain carries TRBV5-1 and TRBJ2-1; possible D gene TRBD1, 7 bases. The V gene's germline CDR1 is SGHRS and CDR2 YFSETQ. This CDR3 has 17 amino acids. V lost 4 bases, J lost 0 bases, and 17 bases lay in between. The CDR3 loop is CASSGGGTASSYNEQFF. The CDR3 region has the DNA TGCGCCAGCAGCGGAGGGGGGACAGCCAGCTCCTACAATGAGCAGTTCTTC.

This clonotype was picked up many times. V is TRBV6-2 or TRBV6-3 and J is TRBJ2-7; a weak D match, TRBD2 (6 bases). CDR3 length: 16 residues. Trimming stripped 0 bases from V and 2 bases from J, with 14 bases between. Germline assignment: CDR1 MNHEY and CDR2 SVGEGT. CDR3: CASSYSIAGMTYEQYF. The CDR3, as DNA: TGTGCCAGCAGTTACTCGATCGCGGGGATGACCTACGAGCAGTACTTC.

The chain carries TRBV5-1 and TRBJ2-7; either TRBD1 or TRBD2 may fit D (5 bases each). The germline V gene has CDR1 SGHRS and CDR2 YFSETQ. V shed 0 bases and J shed 4 bases, with 14 bases lying between them. The CDR3 totals 15 residues. CDR3 in amino acids: CASSLGGTGRYEQYF. In DNA, the CDR3 is TGCGCCAGCAGCTTGGGGGGGACCGGGCGTTACGAGCAGTACTTC. The variable domain in full, with the rest retrieved from reference TRBV5-1 and TRBJ2-7, is KAGVTQTPRYLIKTRGQQVTLSCSPISGHRSVSWYQQTPGQGLQFLFEYFSETQRNKGNFPGRFSGRQFSNSRSEMNVSTLELGDSALYLCASSLGGTGRYEQYFGPGTRLTVT.

In this sample, this clonotype turned up a few times. The rearrangement joins TRBV20-1 to TRBJ2-3, with D unclear. Between the trimmed V and J ends, which lost 5 bases and 1 base, there was a span of 19 bases. Germline V lookup: CDR1 DFQATT, CDR2 SNEGSKA (reference sequence). The CDR3 extends over 16 amino acids. The CDR3 loop is CSALRFGLSGTDTQYF. The CDR3 nucleotides read TGCAGTGCTCTCCGATTCGGGCTCTCTGGCACAGATACGCAGTATTTT.

A few counts support this clonotype. The chain uses TRBV5-1 and TRBJ2-7, with a tentative D call TRBD2 (6 bases). The CDR3 is made up of 14 amino acids. Germline V lookup: CDR1 SGHRS, CDR2 YFSETQ. Trimming shortened V by 4 bases and J by 5 bases, and 16 bases separated the two germline ends. The CDR3 reads CASSKGLPTDEQYF. The DNA of the CDR3 is TGCGCCAGCAGCAAAGGACTACCGACGGACGAGCAGTACTTC. Variable domain in full (rest from reference TRBV5-1 and TRBJ2-7): KAGVTQTPRYLIKTRGQQVTLSCSPISGHRSVSWYQQTPGQGLQFLFEYFSETQRNKGNFPGRFSGRQFSNSRSEMNVSTLELGDSALYLCASSKGLPTDEQYFGPGTRLTVT.

This clonotype was counted at least ten times. The chain couples TRBV5-1 to TRBJ2-7; either TRBD1 or TRBD2 may fit D (6 bases each). This CDR3 is 14 amino acids long. CDR1 and CDR2 (germline): SGHRS, YFSETQ. V was shortened by 4 bases and J by 5 bases, with 16 bases between the two germline ends. CDR3: CASSPGAGFNEQYF. CDR3 nucleotide sequence: TGCGCCAGCAGCCCGGGGGCAGGGTTCAACGAGCAGTACTTC.

This clonotype was found many times. The V and J genes are TRBV2 and TRBJ1-1; D call uncertain. With 2 bases removed from V and 5 bases from J, the gap between germline ends came to 12 bases. Germline CDR1 is SNHLY and CDR2 is FYNNEI. The CDR3 totals 14 residues. The CDR3 is CASSEPVVGTEAFF. CDR3 in DNA: TGTGCCAGCAGTGAACCAGTGGTGGGGACTGAAGCTTTCTTT.

This clonotype occurred many times. This chain links TRBV5-6 with TRBJ2-1; no clear D gene. Germline loops: CDR1 SGHDT, CDR2 YYEEEE. The CDR3 spans 14 residues. V was cut by 5 bases and J by 0 bases, with 9 bases left in between. This CDR3 is CASRGFSSYNEQFF. The CDR3 DNA follows: TGTGCCAGCAGGGGATTCAGCTCCTACAATGAGCAGTTCTTC.

This clonotype showed up just a few times. V gene TRBV12-3 or TRBV12-4 combines with J gene TRBJ1-4; 8 positions agree with TRBD1. CDR3 size: 14 residues. Losses at the gene ends were 6 bases for V and 3 bases for J; bases not matched to a gene: 3. CDR3 nucleotide sequence: TGTGCCAGCAGCCGGGACAGGTCTAATGAAAAACTGTTTTTT. Translation: CASSRDRSNEKLFF.

This clonotype has a handful of counts. This chain joins TRBV28 and TRBJ2-7; D could derive from TRBD1 or TRBD2 (5 bases each). Germline V CDR1 and CDR2: MDHEN, SYDVKM. Trimming removed 1 base from V and 8 bases from J, with 9 bases in between. This CDR3 contains 12 residues. The CDR3 DNA follows: TGTGCCAGCAGTTTATTGGGGACGCAGCAGTACTTC. It yields the protein CASSLLGTQQYF.

This chain joins TRBV12-3 or TRBV12-4 and TRBJ2-7; no definite D call. This CDR3 comprises 11 residues. Deletions cut 5 bases from V and 6 bases from J, with 8 bases between. The CDR3 DNA reads TGTGCCAGCAGTCTAGTTCTCGAGCAGTACTTC. This translates into CASSLVLEQYF.

The chain carries TRBV7-9 and TRBJ2-1; TRBD1 might be the D (5 bases). The CDR3 consists of 14 residues. V was pared by 6 bases and J by 2 bases, with 11 bases between. Per the germline V gene, CDR1 is SEHNR and CDR2 is FQNEAQ (reference sequence). The CDR3 DNA reads TGTGCCAGCAGTGTGATGGGGCCCTACAATGAGCAGTTCTTC. Amino acid sequence: CASSVMGPYNEQFF.

This clonotype was counted only a few times. The chain carries TRBV27 and TRBJ2-3; D gene unclear. This CDR3 has 13 residues. V lost 6 bases and J 0 bases, leaving 7 bases between the germline ends. Per germline, CDR1 MNHEY and CDR2 SMNVEV (reference sequence). In DNA form, the CDR3 reads TGTGCCAGCAGGATAGGGAGCACAGATACGCAGTATTTT. Translation gives CASRIGSTDTQYF.

V is TRBV11-2 and J is TRBJ2-1; D perhaps matches TRBD2 (6 bases). Trimming left V 5 bases short and J 0 bases short, with 14 bases between. The V gene's germline CDR1 is SGHAT and CDR2 FQNNGV. CDR3 length: 16 amino acids. As DNA, the CDR3 is TGTGCCAGCAGCGTGATACGGGGGAGCTCCTACAATGAGCAGTTCTTC. Its translation is CASSVIRGSSYNEQFF.